The rows below give T cell receptor beta chains drawn from one sample of a study of cytomegalovirus exposure and HLA in healthy donors. Sequencing was performed with immunoSEQ multiplex PCR; in TCRdb, only in-frame clones are kept and a portion is missing. This table has more than 95,000 clones, around 81% appearing once. Sequenced sample: PBMCs. These receptors originate from a woman in her twenties or thirties in good health and CMV-seronegative. CDR3s include the opening cysteine and the closing phenylalanine or tryptophan. Each record gives: D gene, clone size, V gene, J gene, CDR3 protein, CDR3 DNA. A D gene is named only where the DNA matches it firmly. For some rows the clone size is stated as once, few or many, or as a class when expanded; others skip it.

NA,NA,TRBV28,TRBJ1-2,CASCPPSNYGYTF,TGTGCCAGTTGTCCCCCCTCTAACTATGGCTACACCTTC
TRBD2,NA,TRBV10-3,TRBJ2-1,CATNLRGTSGRAEFF,TGTGCCACCAACCTCCGCGGGACTAGCGGGAGGGCTGAATTCTTC
NA,NA,TRBV28,TRBJ2-3,CASRDFDTSTDTQYF,TGTGCCAGCAGGGACTTCGATACTAGCACAGATACGCAGTATTTT
TRBD2,NA,TRBV5-4,TRBJ2-2,CASSLASGSVNTGELFF,TGTGCCAGCAGCTTGGCTAGCGGGAGCGTGAACACCGGGGAGCTGTTTTTT
TRBD1,NA,TRBV7-3,TRBJ2-7,CASGLSGQGSDEQYF,TGTGCCAGCGGCTTAAGTGGACAGGGATCGGACGAGCAGTACTTC
NA,once,TRBV7-9,TRBJ1-5,CASSSQDGNQPQHF,TGTGCCAGCAGCTCTCAGGATGGCAATCAGCCCCAGCATTTT
NA,NA,TRBV18,TRBJ2-1,CASSQGEGRYNEQFF,TGTGCCAGCTCACAGGGGGAGGGACGTTACAATGAGCAGTTCTTC
NA,NA,TRBV21-1,TRBJ1-1,CASSKAPGDTEAFF,TGTGCCAGCAGCAAAGCCCCGGGAGACACTGAAGCTTTCTTT
NA,NA,TRBV7-8,TRBJ1-4,CASSSGETTTNEKLFF,TGTGCCAGCAGCTCAGGGGAAACGACAACTAATGAAAAACTGTTTTTT
NA,NA,TRBV27,TRBJ2-7,CASSLRSGWTYEQYF,TGTGCCAGCAGTTTACGTTCAGGCTGGACCTACGAGCAGTACTTC
TRBD2,NA,TRBV5-6,TRBJ2-7,CASSLRGGYDEQYF,TGTGCCAGCAGCTTGCGCGGGGGGTACGACGAGCAGTACTTC
TRBD1,NA,TRBV6-5,TRBJ2-7,CASSYGRDSYEQYF,TGTGCCAGCAGTTACGGACGGGACAGCTACGAGCAGTACTTC
TRBD1,NA,TRBV5-1,TRBJ2-1,CASSLVGGTGGSGQFF,TGCGCCAGCAGCTTGGTCGGCGGGACAGGGGGGAGTGGGCAGTTCTTC
NA,medium-sized,TRBV6-1,TRBJ2-2,CASKEAGELFF,TGTGCCAGCAAAGAGGCCGGGGAGCTGTTTTTT
NA,NA,TRBV6-6,TRBJ2-3,CASSYDDWKADTQYF,TGTGCCAGCAGTTACGACGACTGGAAAGCAGATACGCAGTATTTT
NA,NA,TRBV19,TRBJ2-1,CASTHRGSGGSYNEQFF,TGTGCCAGTACCCATAGGGGGAGCGGTGGCTCCTACAATGAGCAGTTCTTC
NA,NA,TRBV5-6,TRBJ1-2,CASIASNQKNGYTF,TGTGCCAGCATAGCCTCAAATCAAAAGAATGGCTACACCTTC
TRBD1,NA,TRBV5-1,TRBJ2-2,CASSFETGGSGELFF,TGCGCCAGCAGCTTCGAGACAGGGGGCTCCGGGGAGCTGTTTTTT
TRBD1,NA,TRBV15,TRBJ2-7,CATSTRQGARYEQYF,TGTGCCACCAGCACCAGACAGGGCGCACGCTACGAGCAGTACTTC
NA,NA,TRBV2,TRBJ1-5,CASSEVVGASTQHF,TGTGCCAGCAGTGAAGTAGTGGGGGCGAGTACCCAGCATTTT
NA,NA,TRBV18,TRBJ2-7,CASSPAGDEQYF,TGTGCCAGCTCACCCGCAGGGGACGAGCAGTACTTC
TRBD2,once,TRBV28,TRBJ2-1,CASSLWKLALYNEQFF,TGTGCCAGCAGTTTATGGAAACTAGCGCTTTACAATGAGCAGTTCTTC
NA,NA,TRBV5-1,TRBJ2-7,CASSLVQGGYEQYF,TGCGCCAGCAGCTTGGTGCAGGGGGGCTACGAGCAGTACTTC
NA,NA,TRBV28,TRBJ2-7,CASSSESYEQYF,TGTGCCAGCAGTTCGGAGTCCTACGAGCAGTACTTC
TRBD2,NA,TRBV11-2,TRBJ2-1,CASSPGTSGRGYNEQFF,TGTGCCAGCAGCCCGGGGACTAGCGGGAGAGGGTACAATGAGCAGTTCTTC
TRBD1,NA,TRBV28,TRBJ2-7,CASSPRGQAHEQYF,TGTGCCAGCAGTCCCCGGGGACAGGCTCACGAGCAGTACTTC
NA,once,TRBV27,TRBJ1-5,CASSLYSYSNQPQHF,TGTGCCAGCAGTTTATACAGTTATAGCAATCAGCCCCAGCATTTT
TRBD1,once,TRBV25-1,TRBJ2-1,CASIGQGWGLHNEQFF,TGTGCCAGCATCGGACAGGGCTGGGGGTTACACAATGAGCAGTTCTTC
TRBD2,once,TRBV6-5,TRBJ2-5,CASSSSGNLQETQYF,TGTGCCAGCAGCTCGAGCGGGAACCTCCAAGAGACCCAGTACTTC
NA,once,TRBV29-1,TRBJ2-5,CSVVPKYSQETQYF,TGCAGCGTTGTACCTAAATATTCCCAAGAGACCCAGTACTTC
NA,NA,TRBV6-5,TRBJ1-6,CASSYSTNRDSPLHF,TGTGCCAGCAGTTACTCGACTAATCGGGATTCACCCCTCCACTTT
NA,NA,TRBV21-1,TRBJ2-7,CASSARGDEQYF,TGTGCCAGCAGCGCCCGAGGCGACGAGCAGTACTTC
TRBD1,NA,TRBV18,TRBJ2-1,CASHNTQGADNEQFF,TGTGCCAGCCATAATACCCAGGGGGCGGATAATGAGCAGTTCTTC
TRBD2,NA,TRBV5-1,TRBJ2-7,CASSDPLAGASLSYEQYF,TGCGCCAGCAGCGACCCACTAGCGGGAGCCTCCCTCTCCTACGAGCAGTACTTC
TRBD2,NA,TRBV27,TRBJ2-3,CASSRLGASGRTSTDTQYF,TGTGCCAGCAGTAGGTTAGGAGCTAGCGGGAGGACTAGCACAGATACGCAGTATTTT
NA,NA,TRBV15,TRBJ2-7,CATSRDGSIRGYEQYF,TGTGCCACCAGCAGAGACGGGTCGATTCGCGGGTACGAGCAGTACTTC
NA,NA,TRBV6-5,TRBJ1-2,CASTMEYGYTF,TGTGCCAGCACTATGGAGTATGGCTACACCTTC
TRBD2,NA,TRBV15,TRBJ2-7,CATSKKREGRYEQYF,TGTGCCACCAGCAAGAAGCGGGAGGGCCGGTACGAGCAGTACTTC
TRBD2,NA,TRBV4-2,TRBJ2-1,CASSQEGWRGNEQFF,TGTGCCAGCAGCCAAGAGGGCTGGCGGGGGAATGAGCAGTTCTTC
NA,NA,TRBV5-1,TRBJ2-3,CASSLDSGGGDTQYF,TGCGCCAGCAGCTTGGACAGTGGGGGCGGAGATACGCAGTATTTT
TRBD1,NA,TRBV6-6,TRBJ2-7,CASRDRTGGSYEQYF,TGTGCCAGCAGGGACCGGACAGGGGGCTCCTACGAGCAGTACTTC
NA,NA,TRBV15,TRBJ2-3,CATSRDVAVSGNTQYF,TGTGCCACCAGCAGAGATGTGGCTGTCTCAGGGAATACGCAGTATTTT
NA,NA,TRBV21-1,TRBJ1-3,CASSKGTTGDVSGNTIYF,TGTGCCAGCAGCAAAGGAACGACAGGGGATGTCTCCGGAAACACCATATATTTT
TRBD1,NA,TRBV18,TRBJ2-1,CASSTPGQYYNEQFF,TGTGCCAGCTCAACTCCGGGACAGTACTACAATGAGCAGTTCTTC
NA,NA,TRBV7-2,TRBJ1-4,CASSISLGKLFF,TGTGCCAGCAGCATATCACTCGGGAAACTGTTTTTT
TRBD1,once,TRBV28,TRBJ1-2,CASSLSQGDKGYTF,TGTGCCAGCAGTTTAAGTCAGGGGGATAAAGGCTACACCTTC
TRBD1,NA,TRBV7-2,TRBJ2-2,CATGGPPLVGELFF,TGTGCCACAGGGGGCCCTCCTTTAGTCGGGGAGCTGTTTTTT